The TCR beta chain described here comes from a study of blood T cell repertoires in COVID-19. Study in general: Sample material is recorded as cDNA or gDNA derived from T cells, B-cell-depleted T cells, or PBMCs.

The CDR3 length is 14 residues. The V gene end was trimmed by 4 bases and the J gene end by 4 bases; junction bases not matched to a gene: 6. Germline V CDR1 and CDR2: MNHEY, SVGAGI. In the authors' methods: Estimated nucleated cell counts came from reference gene primer amplification. Sequencing was performed with immunoSEQ multiplex PCR; in TCRdb, only in-frame clones are kept and a portion is missing. V, J and clone size are taken as reported in that table, and D and trimming were inferred from the DNA itself. The sample includes roughly 39,000 clones, about 88% seen only once; the top ten take roughly a fifth.

This sequence originates from a man aged 50 or older in a cohort sampled during active COVID-19. The chain joins TRBV6-5 to TRBJ1-1; 7 nucleotides line up with TRBD1. The sequenced sample was peripheral blood. The CDR3 spells CASSWTGHGTEAFF. Written as DNA, the CDR3 is TGTGCCAGCAGTTGGACAGGCCATGGCACTGAAGCTTTCTTT.